This T cell receptor beta chain appears in the sequencing data of a study of shared clonotypes between healthy human individuals. Method: immunoSEQ multiplex PCR; TCRdb's copy keeps in-frame clones and lacks some. The table has approximately 1,500,000 clones, 95% to 99% seen once. The CDR3 spans 16 residues. Unmatched junction bases numbered 9, after V lost 3 bases and J lost 5 bases. CDR1 and CDR2 from the germline V gene are MNHEY and SVGAGI. This chain uses TRBV6-5 with TRBJ2-1, with 8 bases that match TRBD1. This clonotype was obtained from a man younger than 40 in good health. The sequencing sample was made of naive CD4+ T cells sorted from blood. Subset noted: CD45RA+ positively selected. CDR3 nucleotide sequence: TGTGCCAGCAGTTATACACCCGGGACAGGCGACAATGAGCAGTTCTTC. Translated: CASSYTPGTGDNEQFF.